This is a list of T cell receptor beta chains from one sample in a study of shared clonotypes between healthy human individuals. Method: immunoSEQ multiplex PCR; TCRdb's copy keeps in-frame clones and lacks some. The table shows millions of clones, with roughly 92% occurring only once. The sample taken for sequencing was naive CD4+ T cells sorted from blood. These receptors came from a man younger than 30 in good health. Both conserved end residues are part of each CDR3. The order of the fields is V gene, J gene, clone size, D gene, CDR3 DNA, CDR3 protein. The D gene is left open where the match is weak. A row's size may be missing; if present it is once, few, many or a size class.

TRBV28	TRBJ1-5	once	TRBD1	TGTGCCAGCAGTTTACCAGGACAGGGAAGAGGTAGCAATCAGCCCCAGCATTTT	CASSLPGQGRGSNQPQHF
TRBV30	TRBJ1-1	NA	TRBD1	TGTGCCTGGAGTGTAAAGGGACAGGGAAGGAAAGACACTGAAGCTTTCTTT	CAWSVKGQGRKDTEAFF
TRBV18	TRBJ2-7	NA	NA	TGTGCCAGCTCACCAGTACGGACCTACGAGCAGTACTTC	CASSPVRTYEQYF
TRBV27	TRBJ2-1	NA	TRBD1	TGTGCCAGCAGTTCATCCGGGACAGGGACCTACAATGAGCAGTTCTTC	CASSSSGTGTYNEQFF
TRBV29-1	TRBJ2-7	NA	NA	TGCAGCGTTGAACAGGGATCCTACGAGCAGTACTTC	CSVEQGSYEQYF
TRBV7-9	TRBJ1-2	few	NA	TGTGCCAGCAGCTTAGGGCAGGGTTATGGCTACACCTTC	CASSLGQGYGYTF
TRBV10-1	TRBJ2-7	once	TRBD2	TGCGCCAGCAGCGACGGGACTAGCGGGCACTTC	CASSDGTSGHF
TRBV5-6	TRBJ1-2	NA	NA	TGTGCCAGCAGCTTGGAAGGGGCCACCACCAACTATGGCTACACCTTC	CASSLEGATTNYGYTF
TRBV28	TRBJ2-5	NA	NA	TGTGCCAGCAGTTCTCCAGACAGATTCAGGGAGACCCAGTACTTC	CASSSPDRFRETQYF
TRBV11-2	TRBJ2-7	NA	TRBD1	TGTGCCAGCAGCTTAGGACCAGGGGGCAGCTACGAGCAGTACTTC	CASSLGPGGSYEQYF
TRBV2	TRBJ2-7	NA	NA	TGTGCCAGCAGTCCAGGGGTCTACGAGCAGTACTTC	CASSPGVYEQYF
TRBV10-1	TRBJ2-7	NA	TRBD2	TGCGCCAGCAGTGAGAGTGCTAGCGGGAAATTCCCGGGCCTTTGTAGGGTGTACGAGCAGTACTTC	CASSESASGKFPGLCRVYEQYF
TRBV29-1	TRBJ2-5	NA	NA	TGCAGCGTTGAAACGACGTACAAAGAGACCCAGTACTTC	CSVETTYKETQYF
TRBV5-1	TRBJ2-2	NA	NA	TGCGCCAGCAGCTTGTTTGTGGGTGACACCGGGGAGCTGTTTTTT	CASSLFVGDTGELFF
TRBV5-1	TRBJ2-3	NA	TRBD2	TGCGCCAGCAGCTCACCGGGACTAGCGGGAGGCAGCACAGATACGCAGTATTTT	CASSSPGLAGGSTDTQYF
TRBV19	TRBJ2-1	NA	NA	TGTGCCAGTAGTATGACTGGAGGAACTGGGACGGGTGAGCAGTTCTTC	CASSMTGGTGTGEQFF
TRBV6-5	TRBJ2-7	NA	NA	TGTGCCAGCAGTTACTCGACCAGGGCTTACGAGCAGTACTTC	CASSYSTRAYEQYF
TRBV19	TRBJ2-7	NA	TRBD1	TGTGCCAGTAGTATTGACAGGGACTACGAGCAGTACTTC	CASSIDRDYEQYF
TRBV5-1	TRBJ2-1	NA	NA	TGCGCCAGCAGCTTGGGTGCAGGTGTTCGCGATGAGCAGTTCTTC	CASSLGAGVRDEQFF
TRBV6-5	TRBJ2-1	NA	NA	TGTGCCAGCAGTGGTGTCAATGAGCAGTTCTTC	CASSGVNEQFF
TRBV7-7	TRBJ2-5	once	NA	TGTGCTAGCAGCTCGAAGAACCAAGAGACCCAGTACTTC	CASSSKNQETQYF
TRBV10-3	TRBJ2-3	NA	NA	TGTGCCCACAAGAAAGGTAGCACAGATACGCAGTATTTT	CAHKKGSTDTQYF
TRBV28	TRBJ1-4	NA	NA	TGTGCCAGCAGTTTATACGCGTTGGTCGGAAAACTGTTTTTT	CASSLYALVGKLFF
TRBV4-1	TRBJ2-2	NA	NA	TGCGCCAGCAGCCCTGACCGGGGGACTGCCCCGAACACCGGGGAGCTGTTTTTT	CASSPDRGTAPNTGELFF
TRBV5-1	TRBJ1-5	NA	NA	TGCGCCAGCAGCTTGGTGGGTGACAATCAGCCCCAGCATTTT	CASSLVGDNQPQHF
TRBV2	TRBJ2-1	NA	NA	TGTGCCAGCAGGAGGAACAATGAGCAGTTCTTC	CASRRNNEQFF
TRBV28	TRBJ2-2	NA	NA	TGTGCCAGCAGTTTACAAATGGACACCGGGGAGCTGTTTTTT	CASSLQMDTGELFF